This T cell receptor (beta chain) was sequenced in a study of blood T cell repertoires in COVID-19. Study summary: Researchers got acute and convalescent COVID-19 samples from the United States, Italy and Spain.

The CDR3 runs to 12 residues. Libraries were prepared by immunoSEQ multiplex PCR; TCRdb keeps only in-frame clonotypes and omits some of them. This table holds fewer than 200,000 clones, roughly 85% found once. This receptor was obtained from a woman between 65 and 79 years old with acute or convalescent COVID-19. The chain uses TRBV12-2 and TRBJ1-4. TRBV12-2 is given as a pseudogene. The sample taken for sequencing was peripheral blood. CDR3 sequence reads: CASQPSNERLFF. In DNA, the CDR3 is TGTGCGAGTCAACCATCTAATGAAAGACTGTTTTTT.